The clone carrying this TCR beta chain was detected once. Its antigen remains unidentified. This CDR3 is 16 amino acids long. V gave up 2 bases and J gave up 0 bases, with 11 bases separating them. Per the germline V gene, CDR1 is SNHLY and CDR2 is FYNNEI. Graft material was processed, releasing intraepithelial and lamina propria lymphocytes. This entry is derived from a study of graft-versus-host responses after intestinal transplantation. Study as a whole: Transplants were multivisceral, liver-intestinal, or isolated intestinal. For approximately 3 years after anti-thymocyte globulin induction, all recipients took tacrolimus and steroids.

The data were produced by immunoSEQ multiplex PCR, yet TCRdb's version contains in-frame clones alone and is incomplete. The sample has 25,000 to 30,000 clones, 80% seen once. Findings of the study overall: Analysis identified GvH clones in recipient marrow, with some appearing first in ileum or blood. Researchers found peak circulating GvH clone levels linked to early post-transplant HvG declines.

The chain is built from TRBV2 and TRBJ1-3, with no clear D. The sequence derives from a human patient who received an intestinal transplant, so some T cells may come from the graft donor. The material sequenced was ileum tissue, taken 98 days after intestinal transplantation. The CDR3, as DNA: TGTGCCAGCAGTGAAAGGCCCCAGAACTCTGGAAACACCATATATTTT. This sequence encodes CASSERPQNSGNTIYF.